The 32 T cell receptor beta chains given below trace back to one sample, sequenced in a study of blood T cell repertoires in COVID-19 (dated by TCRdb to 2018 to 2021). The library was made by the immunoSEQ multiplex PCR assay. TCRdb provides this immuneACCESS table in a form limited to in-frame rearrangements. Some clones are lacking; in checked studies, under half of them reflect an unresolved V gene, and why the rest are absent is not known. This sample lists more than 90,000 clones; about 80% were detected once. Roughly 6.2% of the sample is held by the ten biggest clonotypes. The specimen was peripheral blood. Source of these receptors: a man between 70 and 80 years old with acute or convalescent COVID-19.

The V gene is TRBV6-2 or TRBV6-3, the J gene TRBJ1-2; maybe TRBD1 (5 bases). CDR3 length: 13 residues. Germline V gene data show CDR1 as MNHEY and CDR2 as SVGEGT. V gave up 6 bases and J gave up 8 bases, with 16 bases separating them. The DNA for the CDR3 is TGTGCCAGCAGCCAAGGAGGGGCTGGCGGCTACACCTTC. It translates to CASSQGGAGGYTF.

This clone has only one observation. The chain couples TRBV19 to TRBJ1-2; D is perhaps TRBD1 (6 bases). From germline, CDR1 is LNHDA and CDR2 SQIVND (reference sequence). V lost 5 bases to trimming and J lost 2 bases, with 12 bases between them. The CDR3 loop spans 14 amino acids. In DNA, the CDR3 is TGTGCCAGTAGTGAGCGGGGGGCAAACTATGGCTACACCTTC. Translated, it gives CASSERGANYGYTF.

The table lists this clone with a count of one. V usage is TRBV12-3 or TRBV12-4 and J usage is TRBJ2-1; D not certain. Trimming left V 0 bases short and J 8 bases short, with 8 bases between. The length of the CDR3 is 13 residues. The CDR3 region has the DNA TGTGCCAGCAGTTTAGCCGGGTTCGATGAGCAGTTCTTC. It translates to CASSLAGFDEQFF.

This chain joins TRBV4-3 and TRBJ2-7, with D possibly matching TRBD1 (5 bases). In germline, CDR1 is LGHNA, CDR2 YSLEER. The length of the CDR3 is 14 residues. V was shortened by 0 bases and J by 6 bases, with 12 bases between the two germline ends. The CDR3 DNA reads TGCGCCAGCAGCCAAGACGGTAGGGGTGGCGAGCAGTACTTC. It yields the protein CASSQDGRGGEQYF.

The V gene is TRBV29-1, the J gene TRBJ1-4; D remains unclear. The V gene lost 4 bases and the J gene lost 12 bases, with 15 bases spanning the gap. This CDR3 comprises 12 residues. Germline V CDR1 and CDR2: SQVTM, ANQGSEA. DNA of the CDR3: TGCAGCGTTGGTGCGGATGGGCGGGAACTGTTTTTT. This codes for CSVGADGRELFF. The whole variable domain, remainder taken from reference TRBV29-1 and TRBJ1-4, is SAVISQKPSRDICQRGTSLTIQCQVDSQVTMMFWYRQQPGQSLTLIATANQGSEATYESGFVIDKFPISRPNLTFSTLTVSNMSPEDSSIYLCSVGADGRELFFGSGTQLSVL.

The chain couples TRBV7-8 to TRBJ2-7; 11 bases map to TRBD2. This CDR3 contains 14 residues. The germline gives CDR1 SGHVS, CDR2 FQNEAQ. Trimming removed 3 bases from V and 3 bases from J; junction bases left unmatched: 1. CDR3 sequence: CASSFLAGGYEQYF. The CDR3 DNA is TGTGCCAGCAGCTTCCTAGCGGGGGGCTACGAGCAGTACTTC.

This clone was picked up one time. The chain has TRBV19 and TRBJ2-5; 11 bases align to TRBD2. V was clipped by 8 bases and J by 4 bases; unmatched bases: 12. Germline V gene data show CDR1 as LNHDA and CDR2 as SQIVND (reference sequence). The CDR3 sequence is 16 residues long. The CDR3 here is CASSRRTSGRGETQYF. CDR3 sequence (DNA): TGTGCCAGTTCCCGCCGAACTAGCGGGAGAGGAGAGACCCAGTACTTC.

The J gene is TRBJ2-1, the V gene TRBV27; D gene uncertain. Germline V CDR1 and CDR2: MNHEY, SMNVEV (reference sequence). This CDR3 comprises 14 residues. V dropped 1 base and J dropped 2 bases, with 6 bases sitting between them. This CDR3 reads CASSLLAAYNEQFF. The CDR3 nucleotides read TGTGCCAGCAGTTTATTGGCCGCCTACAATGAGCAGTTCTTC.

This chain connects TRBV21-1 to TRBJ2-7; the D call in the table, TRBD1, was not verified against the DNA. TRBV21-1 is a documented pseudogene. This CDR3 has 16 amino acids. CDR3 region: CASRKGTGVPSYEQYF. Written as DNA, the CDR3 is TGTGCCAGCAGGAAGGGGACAGGGGTTCCCTCCTACGAGCAGTACTTC.

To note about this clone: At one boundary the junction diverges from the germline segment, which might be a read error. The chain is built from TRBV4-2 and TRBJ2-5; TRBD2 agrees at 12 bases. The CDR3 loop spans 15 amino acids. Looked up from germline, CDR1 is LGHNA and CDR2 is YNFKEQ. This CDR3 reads CASSQDPASGGDPNF. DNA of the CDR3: TGTGCCAGCAGCCAAGATCCCGCTAGCGGGGGGGACCCGAACTTC.

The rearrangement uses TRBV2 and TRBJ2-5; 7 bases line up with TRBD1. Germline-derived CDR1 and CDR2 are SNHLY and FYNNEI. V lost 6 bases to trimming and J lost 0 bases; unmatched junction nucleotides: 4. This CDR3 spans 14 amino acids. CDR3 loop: CASSRDSYQETQYF. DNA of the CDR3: TGTGCCAGCAGCCGGGACAGCTACCAAGAGACCCAGTACTTC.

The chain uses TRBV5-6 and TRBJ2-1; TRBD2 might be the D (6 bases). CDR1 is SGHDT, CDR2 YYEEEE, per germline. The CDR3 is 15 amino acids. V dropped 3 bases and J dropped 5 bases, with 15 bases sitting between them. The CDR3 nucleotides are TGTGCCAGCAGCTCGGGGGACTTTACCCACAATGAGCAGTTCTTC. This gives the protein CASSSGDFTHNEQFF.

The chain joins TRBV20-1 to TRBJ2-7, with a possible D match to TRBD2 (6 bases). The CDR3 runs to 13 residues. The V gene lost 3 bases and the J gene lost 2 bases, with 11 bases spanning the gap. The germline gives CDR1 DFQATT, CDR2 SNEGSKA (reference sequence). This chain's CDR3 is CSASGDFAYEQYF. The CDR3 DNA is TGCAGTGCTAGTGGGGACTTCGCCTACGAGCAGTACTTC.

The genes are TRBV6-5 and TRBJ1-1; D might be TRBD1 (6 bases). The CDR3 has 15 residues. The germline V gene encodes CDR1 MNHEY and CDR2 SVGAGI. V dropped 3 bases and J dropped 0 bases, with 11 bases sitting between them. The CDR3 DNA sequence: TGTGCCAGCAGTTATACAGGGCTTATGAACACTGAAGCTTTCTTT. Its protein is CASSYTGLMNTEAFF.

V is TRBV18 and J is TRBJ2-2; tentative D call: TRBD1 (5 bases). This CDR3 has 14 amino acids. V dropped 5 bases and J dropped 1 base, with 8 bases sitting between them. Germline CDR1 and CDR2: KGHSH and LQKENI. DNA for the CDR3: TGTGCCAGCTCAGGGCAGGGGAACACCGGGGAGCTGTTTTTT. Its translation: CASSGQGNTGELFF.

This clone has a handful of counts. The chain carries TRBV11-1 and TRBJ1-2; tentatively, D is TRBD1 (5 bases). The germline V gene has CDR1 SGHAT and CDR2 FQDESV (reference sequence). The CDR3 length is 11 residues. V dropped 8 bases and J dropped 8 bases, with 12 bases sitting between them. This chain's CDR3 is CASGAGYGYTF. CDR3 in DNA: TGTGCCAGCGGGGCCGGATACGGCTACACCTTC.

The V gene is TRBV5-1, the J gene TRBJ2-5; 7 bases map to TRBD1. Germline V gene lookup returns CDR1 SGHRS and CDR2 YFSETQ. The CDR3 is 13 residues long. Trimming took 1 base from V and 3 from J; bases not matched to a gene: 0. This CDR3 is CASSLTGEETQYF. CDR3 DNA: TGCGCCAGCAGCTTGACAGGGGAAGAGACCCAGTACTTC.

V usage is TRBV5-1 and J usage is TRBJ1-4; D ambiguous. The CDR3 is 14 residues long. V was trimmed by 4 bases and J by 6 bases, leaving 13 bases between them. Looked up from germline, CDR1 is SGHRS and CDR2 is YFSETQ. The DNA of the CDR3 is TGCGCCAGCAGCCTACGGGTGGAGGATGAAAAACTGTTTTTT. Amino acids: CASSLRVEDEKLFF. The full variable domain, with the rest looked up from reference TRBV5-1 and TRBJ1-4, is KAGVTQTPRYLIKTRGQQVTLSCSPISGHRSVSWYQQTPGQGLQFLFEYFSETQRNKGNFPGRFSGRQFSNSRSEMNVSTLELGDSALYLCASSLRVEDEKLFFGSGTQLSVL.

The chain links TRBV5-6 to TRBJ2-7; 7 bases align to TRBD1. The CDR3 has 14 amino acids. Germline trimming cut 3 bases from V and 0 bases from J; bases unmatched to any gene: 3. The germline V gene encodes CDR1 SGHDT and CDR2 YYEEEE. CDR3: CASSSRQGSYEQYF. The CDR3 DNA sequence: TGTGCCAGCAGCTCCCGACAGGGCTCCTACGAGCAGTACTTC.

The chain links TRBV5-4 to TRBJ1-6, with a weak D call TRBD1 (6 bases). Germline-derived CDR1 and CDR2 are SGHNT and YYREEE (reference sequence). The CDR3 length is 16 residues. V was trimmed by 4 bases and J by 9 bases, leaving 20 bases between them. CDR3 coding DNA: TGTGCCAGCAGCATGGGCGTGGGGGCCCAAGGTTCACCCCTCCACTTT. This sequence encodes CASSMGVGAQGSPLHF.

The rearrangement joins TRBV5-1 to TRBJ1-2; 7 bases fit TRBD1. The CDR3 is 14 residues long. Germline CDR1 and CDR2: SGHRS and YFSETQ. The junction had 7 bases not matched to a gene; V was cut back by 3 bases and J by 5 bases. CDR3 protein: CASSSHRDSYGYTF. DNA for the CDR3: TGCGCCAGCAGCTCCCACCGGGACAGTTATGGCTACACCTTC.

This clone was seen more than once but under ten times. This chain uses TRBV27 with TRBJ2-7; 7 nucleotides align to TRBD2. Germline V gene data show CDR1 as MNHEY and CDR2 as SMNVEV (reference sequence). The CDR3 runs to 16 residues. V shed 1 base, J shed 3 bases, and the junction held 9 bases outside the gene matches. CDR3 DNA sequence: TGTGCCAGCAGTTTATTTGGGGGACTAACACTCTACGAGCAGTACTTC. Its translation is CASSLFGGLTLYEQYF.

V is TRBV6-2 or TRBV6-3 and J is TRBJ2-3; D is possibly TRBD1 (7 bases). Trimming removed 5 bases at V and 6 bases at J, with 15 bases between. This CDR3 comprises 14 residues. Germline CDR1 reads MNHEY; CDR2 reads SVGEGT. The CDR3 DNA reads TGTGCCAGCAGTGGCTGGGACAGCGGGGATACGCAGTATTTT. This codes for CASSGWDSGDTQYF.

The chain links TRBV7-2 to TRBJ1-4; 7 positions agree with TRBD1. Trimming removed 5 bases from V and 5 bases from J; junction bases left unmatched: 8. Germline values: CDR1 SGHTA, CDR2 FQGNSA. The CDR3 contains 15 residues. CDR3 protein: CASSPRDRGNEKLFF. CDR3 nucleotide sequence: TGTGCCAGCAGCCCCCGGGACAGAGGGAATGAAAAACTGTTTTTT.

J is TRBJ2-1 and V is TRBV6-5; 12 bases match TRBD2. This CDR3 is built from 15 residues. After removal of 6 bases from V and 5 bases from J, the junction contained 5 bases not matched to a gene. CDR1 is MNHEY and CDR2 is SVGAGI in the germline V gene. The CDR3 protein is CASSSGLAGNNEQFF. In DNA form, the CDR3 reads TGTGCCAGCAGCTCCGGACTAGCGGGAAACAATGAGCAGTTCTTC.

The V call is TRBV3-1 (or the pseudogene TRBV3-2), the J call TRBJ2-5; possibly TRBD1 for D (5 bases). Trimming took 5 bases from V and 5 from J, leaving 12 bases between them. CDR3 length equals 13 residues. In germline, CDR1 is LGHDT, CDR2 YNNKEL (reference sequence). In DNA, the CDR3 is TGTGCCAGCAGCAACAGGCTAGGGGAGACCCAGTACTTC. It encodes CASSNRLGETQYF.

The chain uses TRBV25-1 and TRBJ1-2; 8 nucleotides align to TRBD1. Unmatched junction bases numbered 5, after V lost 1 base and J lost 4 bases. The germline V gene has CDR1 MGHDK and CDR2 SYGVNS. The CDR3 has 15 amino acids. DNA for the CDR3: TGTGCCAGCAGTGAATGGGGCGGACAGGGCTATGGCTACACCTTC. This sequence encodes CASSEWGGQGYGYTF.

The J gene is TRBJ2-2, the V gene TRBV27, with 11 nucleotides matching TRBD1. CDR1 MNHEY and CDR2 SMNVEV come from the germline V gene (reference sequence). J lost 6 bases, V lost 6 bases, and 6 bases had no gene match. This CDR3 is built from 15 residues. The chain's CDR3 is CASRDRGLGPGELFF. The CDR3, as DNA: TGTGCCAGCAGGGACAGGGGGCTGGGGCCCGGGGAGCTGTTTTTT.

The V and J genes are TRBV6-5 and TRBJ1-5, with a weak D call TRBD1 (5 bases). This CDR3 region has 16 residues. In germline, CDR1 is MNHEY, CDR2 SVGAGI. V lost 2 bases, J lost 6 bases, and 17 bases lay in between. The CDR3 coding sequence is TGTGCCAGCAGTTACACGGCCGCCGGGGGGAGTCAGCCCCAGCATTTT. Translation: CASSYTAAGGSQPQHF.

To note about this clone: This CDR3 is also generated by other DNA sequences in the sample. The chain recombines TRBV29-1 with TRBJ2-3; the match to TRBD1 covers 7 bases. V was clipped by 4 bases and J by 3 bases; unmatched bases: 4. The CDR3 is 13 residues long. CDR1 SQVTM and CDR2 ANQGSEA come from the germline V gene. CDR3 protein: CSVGQGTTDTQYF. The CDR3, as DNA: TGCAGCGTTGGACAGGGCACTACAGATACGCAGTATTTT.

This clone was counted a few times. In nucleotides, the CDR3 is TGTGCCAGCAGTTCCCCCATGGCGGGAGCTCACAATGAGCAGTTCTTC. Protein: CASSSPMAGAHNEQFF. The chain couples TRBV28 to TRBJ2-1, with 7 bases identical to TRBD2. Unmatched junction bases numbered 11, after V lost 4 bases and J lost 5 bases. This CDR3 is built from 16 residues. CDR1 is MDHEN and CDR2 is SYDVKM in the germline V gene.

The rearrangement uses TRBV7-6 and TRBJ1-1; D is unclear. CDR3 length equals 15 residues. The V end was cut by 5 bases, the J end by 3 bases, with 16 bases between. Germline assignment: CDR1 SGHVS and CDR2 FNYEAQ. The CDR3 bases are TGTGCCAGCAGCCACTCGGCTTTACGGGACACTGAAGCTTTCTTT. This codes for CASSHSALRDTEAFF.